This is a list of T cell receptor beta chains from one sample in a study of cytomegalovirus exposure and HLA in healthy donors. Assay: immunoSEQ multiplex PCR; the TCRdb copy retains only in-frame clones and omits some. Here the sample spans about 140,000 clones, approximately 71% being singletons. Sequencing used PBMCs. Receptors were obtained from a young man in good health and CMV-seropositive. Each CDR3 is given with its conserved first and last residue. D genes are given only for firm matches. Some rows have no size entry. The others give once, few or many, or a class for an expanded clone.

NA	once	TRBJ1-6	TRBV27	CASSPRGGGNSPLHF	TGTGCCAGCAGTCCCCGAGGGGGGGGGAATTCACCCCTCCACTTT
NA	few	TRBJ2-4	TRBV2	CASSGDWGDIQYF	TGTGCCAGCAGTGGGGACTGGGGGGACATTCAGTACTTC
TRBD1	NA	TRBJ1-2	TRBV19	CASRQGGTGVFGYTF	TGTGCCAGTAGACAAGGGGGGACAGGGGTTTTTGGCTACACCTTC
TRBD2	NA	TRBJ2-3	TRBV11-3	CASSLVAGGGDTQYF	TGTGCCAGCAGCTTAGTAGCGGGAGGGGGAGATACGCAGTATTTT
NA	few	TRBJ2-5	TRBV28	CASSIPGHSQETQYF	TGTGCCAGCAGTATTCCGGGACATAGCCAAGAGACCCAGTACTTC
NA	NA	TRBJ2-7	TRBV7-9	CASSSSTGDYEQYF	TGTGCCAGCAGCTCCTCGACAGGAGACTACGAGCAGTACTTC
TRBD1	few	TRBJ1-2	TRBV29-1	CSVRDSRESYGYTF	TGCAGCGTGCGGGACAGCAGAGAATCCTATGGCTACACCTTC
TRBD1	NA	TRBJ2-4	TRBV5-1	CASRRDSHQNNIQYF	TGCGCCAGCAGACGGGACAGCCACCAAAACAACATTCAGTACTTC
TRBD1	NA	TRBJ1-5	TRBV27	CASSPGTGYQPQHF	TGTGCCAGCAGTCCAGGGACAGGGTATCAGCCCCAGCATTTT
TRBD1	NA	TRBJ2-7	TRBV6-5	CASSRQGASAYEQYF	TGTGCCAGCAGCAGACAGGGGGCCTCAGCCTACGAGCAGTACTTC
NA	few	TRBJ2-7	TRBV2	CASSGVNEQYF	TGTGCCAGCAGTGGAGTAAACGAGCAGTACTTC
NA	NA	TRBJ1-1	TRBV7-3	CASSEGGNTEAFF	TGTGCCAGCAGCGAAGGGGGGAACACTGAAGCTTTCTTT
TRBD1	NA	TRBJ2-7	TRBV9	CASSHGDRPYEQYF	TGTGCCAGCAGCCACGGGGACAGACCCTACGAGCAGTACTTC
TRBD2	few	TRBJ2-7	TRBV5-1	CASSWGTSGISYEQYF	TGCGCCAGCAGCTGGGGGACTAGCGGGATCTCCTACGAGCAGTACTTC
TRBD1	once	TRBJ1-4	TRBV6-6	CASSYSGGQSNEKLFF	TGTGCCAGCAGTTACTCCGGGGGACAGAGCAATGAAAAACTGTTTTTT
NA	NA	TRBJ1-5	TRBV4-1	CASSQESGREPQHF	TGCGCCAGCAGCCAAGAGTCAGGGAGGGAGCCCCAGCATTTT
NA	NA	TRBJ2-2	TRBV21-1	CASSIPGLAGGVTGELFF	TGTGCCAGCAGCATCCCGGGACTAGCGGGAGGCGTTACCGGGGAGCTGTTTTTT
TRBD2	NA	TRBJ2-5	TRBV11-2	CASSARLAAKETQYF	TGTGCCAGCAGCGCCAGACTAGCGGCTAAAGAGACCCAGTACTTC
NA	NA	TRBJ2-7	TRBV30	CAWINSFTYEQYF	TGTGCCTGGATTAACAGCTTCACCTACGAGCAGTACTTC
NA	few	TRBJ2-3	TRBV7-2	CASSRDQNPDTQYF	TGTGCCAGCAGTCGAGATCAAAACCCGGATACGCAGTATTTT
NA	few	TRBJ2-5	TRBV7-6	CASSPNGQQETQYF	TGTGCCAGCAGCCCAAATGGACAGCAAGAGACCCAGTACTTC
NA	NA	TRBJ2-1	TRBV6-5	CASSRRGSYNEQFF	TGTGCCAGCAGCCGCAGGGGCTCCTACAATGAGCAGTTCTTC
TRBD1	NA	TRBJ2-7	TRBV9	CASSARQGADEQYF	TGTGCCAGCAGCGCCCGACAGGGGGCTGACGAGCAGTACTTC
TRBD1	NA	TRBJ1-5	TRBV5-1	CASSPGTALLEPQHF	TGCGCCAGCAGCCCAGGGACAGCCCTCTTGGAGCCCCAGCATTTT
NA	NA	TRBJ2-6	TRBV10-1	CASSEGLAHAGANVLTF	TGCGCCAGCAGTGAAGGACTCGCCCACGCCGGGGCCAACGTCCTGACTTTC
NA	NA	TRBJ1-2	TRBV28	CASSRSHDYGYTF	TGTGCCAGCAGTCGCAGTCACGATTATGGCTACACCTTC
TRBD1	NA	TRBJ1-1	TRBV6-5	CASSYSSNRGSTEAFF	TGTGCCAGCAGTTACTCATCGAACAGGGGATCCACTGAAGCTTTCTTT
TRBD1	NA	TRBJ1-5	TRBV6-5	CASSPGTGVSQPQHF	TGTGCCAGCAGCCCCGGGACAGGGGTGAGTCAGCCCCAGCATTTT
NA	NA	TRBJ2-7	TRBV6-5	CASSYSQTYEQYF	TGTGCCAGCAGTTACTCACAGACCTACGAGCAGTACTTC
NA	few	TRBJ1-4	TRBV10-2	CASSDEGSSEKLFF	TGCGCCAGCAGTGATGAGGGATCGTCTGAAAAACTGTTTTTT
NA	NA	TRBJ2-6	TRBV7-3	CASSSSGALNSGANVLTF	TGTGCCAGCAGCTCCTCTGGGGCCCTCAACTCTGGGGCCAACGTCCTGACTTTC
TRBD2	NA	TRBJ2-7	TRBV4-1	CASSQTQDRSGSSYEQYF	TGCGCCAGCAGCCAAACACAAGACCGTAGCGGGAGTTCCTACGAGCAGTACTTC